The TCR beta chain under discussion was sequenced for a study of blood T cell repertoires in COVID-19. Study overall: From the United States, Italy and Spain came samples of acute and convalescent COVID-19. The analysed material was cDNA or gDNA that came from T cells, B-cell-depleted T cells, or PBMCs.

How the authors handled the data: Nucleated cell number was recorded as an estimate derived from reference gene primer amplification. The assay was immunoSEQ multiplex PCR, and TCRdb's table has in-frame clones only and misses some. V, J and clone size derive from that table, while D and trimming were established from the DNA sequence. Among more than 250,000 clones, over 75% were seen once, and the ten largest hold 1%. Between the trimmed V and J ends, which lost 1 base and 12 bases, there was a span of 7 bases. Germline V gene sequence: CDR1 LGHDT, CDR2 YNNKEL (reference sequence). The CDR3 runs 12 residues.

The chain carries TRBV3-1 (or the pseudogene TRBV3-2) and TRBJ1-6; D gene unclear. The sample taken for sequencing was peripheral blood. The TCR originated in a man aged 45-65 years with active or convalescent COVID-19. In DNA form, the CDR3 reads TGTGCCAGCAGCCAAGCGGGTGTACCCCTCCACTTT. This encodes CASSQAGVPLHF.